The clone carrying this TCR beta chain was seen only once. This entry comes from a study of blood T cell repertoires in COVID-19. Study overall: Both acute and convalescent COVID-19 samples were obtained from the United States, Italy and Spain. The analysed material was cDNA or gDNA that came from T cells, B-cell-depleted T cells, or PBMCs.

Authors' data handling: The authors estimated nucleated cell counts from reference gene primer amplification. TCRdb keeps only in-frame clones here, not all; method: immunoSEQ multiplex PCR. Clonal size and the V and J genes are those of that table, whereas D and trimming came from the DNA. The top ten clones hold approximately 12% of a sample with roughly 100,000 clones, roughly 84% of them seen once. V trimming: 5 bases; J trimming: 6 bases; junction bases outside the gene matches: 7. The germline CDR1 and CDR2 sequences are MDHEN and SYDVKM. This CDR3 region has 14 residues. Sequencing input: peripheral blood. This receptor was taken from a human donor in a cohort sampled during active or convalescent COVID-19. The genes are TRBV28 and TRBJ1-5, with 7 bases lining up with TRBD1. The CDR3 DNA sequence: TGTGCCAGCAGTCCGGGGACAGTGGGTCAGCCCCAGCATTTT. This encodes CASSPGTVGQPQHF.